The rows below give T cell receptor beta chains drawn from one sample of a study of T cell responses to AZD1222 COVID-19 vaccine. Some clones are missing from TCRdb's copy, which holds only in-frame ones; the method was immunoSEQ multiplex PCR. The repertoire consists of 120,000 to 150,000 clones, with about 90% occurring once and the leading ten covering 1.5% to 2%. Sequencing was performed on peripheral blood, taken 28 days after the second AZD1222 dose. These TCRs come from an adult who received the AZD1222 COVID-19 vaccine. The CDR3 runs from the conserved cysteine through the conserved F or W. The D gene is left open where the match is weak. The size entry is marked missing in some rows and otherwise reads once, few, many or a size class.

>TRBV2|NA|NA|TRBJ1-1
TGTGCCAGCAGTGGGGCAGGGCCTTACACTGAAGCTTTCTTT
CASSGAGPYTEAFF
>TRBV9|NA|NA|TRBJ1-3
TGTGCCAGCAGCGTAGCACCCTCTGGAAACACCATATATTTT
CASSVAPSGNTIYF
>TRBV4-1|TRBD2|NA|TRBJ2-7
TGCGCCAGCAGCCGTTACCTAGCGGGAGATGAGAACGAGCAGTACTTC
CASSRYLAGDENEQYF
>TRBV7-2|TRBD2|NA|TRBJ2-7
TGTGCCACCAGTAGCGGGAGGACCGAGCAGTACTTC
CATSSGRTEQYF
>TRBV19|TRBD1|NA|TRBJ1-5
TGTGCCAGTAGTGTGGGGACAGGGCCTATTCTTCCCCAGCATTTT
CASSVGTGPILPQHF
>TRBV3-1/TRBV3-2|NA|NA|TRBJ1-1
TGTGCCAGCAGCCAAAGGGCTGAAGCTTTCTTT
CASSQRAEAFF
>TRBV19|TRBD2|once|TRBJ2-3
TGTGCCAGCCGTCGGACTAGCGGGGGGGCGGATACGCAGTATTTT
CASRRTSGGADTQYF
>TRBV5-1|NA|NA|TRBJ1-1
TGCGCCAGCAGCTTGGAAGGCGACAGGAGGAACACTGAAGCTTTCTTT
CASSLEGDRRNTEAFF
>TRBV25-1|NA|NA|TRBJ1-4
TGTGCCAGCAGTGACCGGACACCGGATGAAAAACTGTTTTTT
CASSDRTPDEKLFF
>TRBV7-2|TRBD2|NA|TRBJ2-7
TGTGCCAGCAGCTTAGCGATAGCGGGGATATCCTACGAGCAGTACTTC
CASSLAIAGISYEQYF
>TRBV7-2|NA|NA|TRBJ1-3
TGTGCCAGCAGCCATAGGCTAGACAGAAGCTCTGGAAACACCATATATTTT
CASSHRLDRSSGNTIYF
>TRBV13|TRBD2|NA|TRBJ2-7
TGTGCCAGCAGCCTACCGGGAGGGTCCTACGAGCAGTACTTC
CASSLPGGSYEQYF
>TRBV18|NA|NA|TRBJ1-5
TGTGCCAGCTCGGACACCCAGGGCAATCAGCCCCAGCATTTT
CASSDTQGNQPQHF
>TRBV19|TRBD1|NA|TRBJ1-5
TGTGCCAGTAGTACCCATGACAGGGGAAGCAATCAGCCCCAGCATTTT
CASSTHDRGSNQPQHF
>TRBV6-5|TRBD1|NA|TRBJ1-4
TGTGCCAGCAGTCCGGACAGGCGTGAAAAACTGTTTTTT
CASSPDRREKLFF
>TRBV5-1|NA|NA|TRBJ1-5
TGCGCCAGCAGCTTGGCCGGATCTAGCAATCAGCCCCAGCATTTT
CASSLAGSSNQPQHF
>TRBV6-5|TRBD1|once|TRBJ1-6
TGTGCCAGCAGCCCGGGACAGCTTAATTCACCCCTCCACTTT
CASSPGQLNSPLHF
>TRBV29-1|NA|NA|TRBJ2-5
TGCAGCGTTGGGGCAGGGAGACGGACCCAGTACTTC
CSVGAGRRTQYF
>TRBV6-1|NA|NA|TRBJ1-2
TGTGCCAGCAGTGATTCCGGGTTTCCCTATGGCTACACCTTC
CASSDSGFPYGYTF
>TRBV4-2|NA|once|TRBJ1-5
TGTGCCAGCAGCCATAACGGGGGGCAAAATCAGCCCCAGCATTTT
CASSHNGGQNQPQHF
>TRBV5-1|NA|NA|TRBJ1-3
TGCGCCAGCAGCTTGGGCCCTTCCACGACAGTCTACTCTGGAAACACCATATATTTT
CASSLGPSTTVYSGNTIYF
>TRBV23-1|NA|NA|TRBJ1-2
TGCGCCAGCAGTCAATCGGGACCCCCTAAAGGCTACACCTTC
CASSQSGPPKGYTF
>TRBV6-2/TRBV6-3|TRBD1|NA|TRBJ2-7
TGTGCCAGCAGTCGGGTCCAGGGGGTAACCTCCTACGAGCAGTACTTC
CASSRVQGVTSYEQYF
>TRBV10-3|NA|NA|TRBJ2-6
TGTGCCATCAGTGGGAGCTCTGGGGCCAACGTCCTGACTTTC
CAISGSSGANVLTF